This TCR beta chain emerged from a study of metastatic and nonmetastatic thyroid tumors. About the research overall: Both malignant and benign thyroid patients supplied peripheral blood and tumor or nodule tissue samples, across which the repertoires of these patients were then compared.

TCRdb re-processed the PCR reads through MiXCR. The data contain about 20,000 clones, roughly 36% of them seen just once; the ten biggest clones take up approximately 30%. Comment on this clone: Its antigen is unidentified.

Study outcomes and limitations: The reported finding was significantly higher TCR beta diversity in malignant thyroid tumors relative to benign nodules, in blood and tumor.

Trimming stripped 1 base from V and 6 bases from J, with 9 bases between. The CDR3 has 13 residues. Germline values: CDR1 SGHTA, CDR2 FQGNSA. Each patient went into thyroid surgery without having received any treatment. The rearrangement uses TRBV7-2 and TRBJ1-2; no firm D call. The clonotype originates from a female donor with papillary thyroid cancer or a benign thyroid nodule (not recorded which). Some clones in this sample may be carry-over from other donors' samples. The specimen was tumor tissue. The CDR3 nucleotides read TGTGCCAGCAGCTTAGGGCCAGGCAATGGCTACACCTTC. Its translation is CASSLGPGNGYTF.